This T cell receptor beta chain was identified during a study of blood T cell repertoires in COVID-19. Which cohort a participant joined came from the clinical history participants gave. Per the authors' pipeline: Nucleated cell counts were estimated from reference gene primer amplification. Profiling relied on immunoSEQ multiplex PCR, and the TCRdb table lists in-frame clones only, not all of them. D and trimming were read from the DNA, whereas the V and J calls and clone size are those reported in that table. This table holds about 330,000 clones, over 75% found once. The CDR3 has 14 amino acids. Germline values: CDR1 SGHTA, CDR2 FQGTGA. V shed 5 bases, J shed 6 bases, and the junction held 5 bases outside the gene matches.

The receptor comes from a man aged 25 to 45 who had recovered from COVID-19. The sample comprised PBMCs or T cells enriched from blood (not recorded which). The chain joins TRBV7-3 to TRBJ2-7; 12 bases align to TRBD1. The CDR3 bases are TGTGCCAGCAGCCGGGGACAGGGGGCGAGCGAGCAGTACTTC. Translation: CASSRGQGASEQYF.